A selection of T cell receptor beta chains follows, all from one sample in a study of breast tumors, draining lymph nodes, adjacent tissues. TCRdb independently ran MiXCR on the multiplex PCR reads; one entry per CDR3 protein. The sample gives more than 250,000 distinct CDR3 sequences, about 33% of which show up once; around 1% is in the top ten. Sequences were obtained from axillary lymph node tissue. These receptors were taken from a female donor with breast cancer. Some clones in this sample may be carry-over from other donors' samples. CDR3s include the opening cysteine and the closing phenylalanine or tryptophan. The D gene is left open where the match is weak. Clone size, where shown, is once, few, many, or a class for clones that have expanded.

DNA: TGTGCCACCAGTGATCCCGGACCCGATCCAAAACTGTTTTTT
CDR3: CATSDPGPDPKLFF
V: TRBV24-1
D: -
size: many
J: TRBJ1-4

DNA: TGTGCCACCAGCAGCGGCTCCACAGGGGGCGGGGACAAAAACATTCAGTACTTC
CDR3: CATSSGSTGGGDKNIQYF
V: TRBV15
D: TRBD1
size: -
J: TRBJ2-4

DNA: TGTGCCAGCAGCCCCAGAGAGGCGAACAATGAGCAGTTCTTC
CDR3: CASSPREANNEQFF
V: TRBV5-4
D: -
size: -
J: TRBJ2-1

DNA: TGCGCCAGTAGCGGTGAAAAGACCCAGTACTTC
CDR3: CASSGEKTQYF
V: TRBV10-2
D: -
size: many
J: TRBJ2-5

DNA: TGTGCCAGCAGCTTAGCGAGGATTACCCAGGTTTCTGGCTATGGCTACACCTTC
CDR3: CASSLARITQVSGYGYTF
V: TRBV7-8
D: -
size: few
J: TRBJ1-2

DNA: TGTGCCAGCAGGCGGCAGGGGTCCTATGGCTACACCTTC
CDR3: CASRRQGSYGYTF
V: TRBV6-1
D: -
size: few
J: TRBJ1-2

DNA: TGTGCCAGCCAGTCTAGCGGAAGATACAATGAGCAGTTCTTC
CDR3: CASQSSGRYNEQFF
V: TRBV12-3/TRBV12-4
D: TRBD2
size: -
J: TRBJ2-1

DNA: TGTGCCAGCAGTAACAGGGGCGTCGACGAGCAGTACTTC
CDR3: CASSNRGVDEQYF
V: TRBV6-2/TRBV6-3
D: TRBD1
size: many
J: TRBJ2-7

DNA: TGCGCCAGCAGCTTTGACAGTAATTCACCCCTCCACTTT
CDR3: CASSFDSNSPLHF
V: TRBV5-1
D: -
size: -
J: TRBJ1-6

DNA: TGTGCCAGCAGTGAAGGGCTGAGCGGGGAGACCCAGTACTTC
CDR3: CASSEGLSGETQYF
V: TRBV6-1
D: -
size: many
J: TRBJ2-5

DNA: TGTGCCAGCAGCCAGACAGCTTCCTACGAGCAGTACTTC
CDR3: CASSQTASYEQYF
V: TRBV2
D: -
size: -
J: TRBJ2-7

DNA: TGTGCCAGCAACCCCGGGGGGGGCGCAGATACGCAGTATTTT
CDR3: CASNPGGGADTQYF
V: TRBV5-5
D: TRBD2
size: -
J: TRBJ2-3

DNA: TGCGCCAGCAGCCGCTCCGGACTAGCGAACACAGATACGCAGTATTTT
CDR3: CASSRSGLANTDTQYF
V: TRBV4-3
D: TRBD2
size: many
J: TRBJ2-3

DNA: TGTGCCAGCGGCGTACTAAGGGGACAGGGGGAGACCCAGTACTTC
CDR3: CASGVLRGQGETQYF
V: TRBV4-2
D: TRBD1
size: -
J: TRBJ2-5

DNA: TGTGCCAGCTCATCACCAGTTAGTAGGGTCGAGCAGTACTTC
CDR3: CASSSPVSRVEQYF
V: TRBV5-1
D: -
size: -
J: TRBJ2-7

DNA: TGTGCCAGCAGCTATAGGGGGAGGAGCACAGATACGCAGTATTTT
CDR3: CASSYRGRSTDTQYF
V: TRBV7-8
D: -
size: many
J: TRBJ2-3

DNA: TGTGCCAGCAGTGGGGGGACAACAGTACGTGGCTACACCTTC
CDR3: CASSGGTTVRGYTF
V: TRBV2
D: -
size: -
J: TRBJ1-2

DNA: TGTGCCAGCAGTTGGAGTACCTACGAGCAGTACTTC
CDR3: CASSWSTYEQYF
V: TRBV12-3/TRBV12-4
D: -
size: many
J: TRBJ2-7

DNA: TGTGCCAGCAGTTTATCGAGGACTAGCGGGAGGGCCAATGGGGAGCTGTTTTTT
CDR3: CASSLSRTSGRANGELFF
V: TRBV27
D: TRBD2
size: -
J: TRBJ2-2

DNA: TGTGCCACCCGCAGAGATCTGGGAAGTCAGGGCGTTTCGGGCTACACCTTC
CDR3: CATRRDLGSQGVSGYTF
V: TRBV15
D: -
size: -
J: TRBJ1-2

DNA: TGTGCCAGCAGCTTAGTACTTGATAGGCGGAACGAGCAGTACTTC
CDR3: CASSLVLDRRNEQYF
V: TRBV7-2
D: -
size: many
J: TRBJ2-7

DNA: TGTGCCAGCGGCAGAACGACAGGGGTAGTAGCAGATACGCAGTATTTT
CDR3: CASGRTTGVVADTQYF
V: TRBV3-1
D: TRBD1
size: -
J: TRBJ2-3

DNA: TGTGCCAGCAGCCAAGGACAGGGTACTCAGCCCCAGCATTTT
CDR3: CASSQGQGTQPQHF
V: TRBV3-1
D: TRBD1
size: -
J: TRBJ1-5

DNA: TGTGCCAGCAGCCAAAGAGGAGACAGGGGGGAGACCCAGTACTTC
CDR3: CASSQRGDRGETQYF
V: TRBV7-2
D: TRBD1
size: many
J: TRBJ2-5

DNA: TGCAGTGCTTTCAGCGGGACTAGCACAGATACGCAGTATTTT
CDR3: CSAFSGTSTDTQYF
V: TRBV20-1
D: TRBD2
size: many
J: TRBJ2-3

DNA: TGTGCCAGCCCTTTACGGACAGGCAATCAGCCCCAGCATTTT
CDR3: CASPLRTGNQPQHF
V: TRBV6-4
D: -
size: many
J: TRBJ1-5

DNA: TGCAGTGCTTCGCAAACTGCGGGAGCCCTTGGGCAGCAGTACTTC
CDR3: CSASQTAGALGQQYF
V: TRBV20-1
D: TRBD2
size: many
J: TRBJ2-7

DNA: TGTGCCAGCAGCCGGGTTGATGAGCAGTTCTTC
CDR3: CASSRVDEQFF
V: TRBV3-1
D: -
size: -
J: TRBJ2-1

DNA: TGTGCCAGCATCAAAAGCTCGGGACAGGGAGGCTATGGCTACACCTTC
CDR3: CASIKSSGQGGYGYTF
V: TRBV7-2
D: TRBD1
size: -
J: TRBJ1-2

DNA: TGTGCCAGCTCACCACCGACAGGGGGTGAAAAACTGTTTTTT
CDR3: CASSPPTGGEKLFF
V: TRBV18
D: TRBD1
size: few
J: TRBJ1-4

DNA: TGTGCCAGCAGCGCCCGCCAAGGGGGCGCGGACTATGGCTACACCTTC
CDR3: CASSARQGGADYGYTF
V: TRBV7-8
D: TRBD1
size: many
J: TRBJ1-2

DNA: TGTGCCAGCAGTTACAATAGCATAGAGACCCAGTACTTC
CDR3: CASSYNSIETQYF
V: TRBV27
D: -
size: few
J: TRBJ2-5

DNA: TGTGCCAGCAGTCTCAACAGGGGGCTGAATGGCTACACCTTC
CDR3: CASSLNRGLNGYTF
V: TRBV6-5
D: TRBD1
size: few
J: TRBJ1-2

DNA: TGTGCCAGCAGCTTAGTATGGCAGACTCTTTTGACTGAAGCTTTCTTT
CDR3: CASSLVWQTLLTEAFF
V: TRBV7-9
D: -
size: -
J: TRBJ1-1

DNA: TGTGCCTGGAGGATGGCCGGGGCCAACGTCCTGACTTTC
CDR3: CAWRMAGANVLTF
V: TRBV30
D: -
size: many
J: TRBJ2-6

DNA: TGTGCCTGGGGGACAGGGTTGAATTCACCCCTCCACTTT
CDR3: CAWGTGLNSPLHF
V: TRBV30
D: TRBD1
size: many
J: TRBJ1-6

DNA: TGTGCCATCAGTGAAACAGGCACTGAAGCTTTCTTT
CDR3: CAISETGTEAFF
V: TRBV10-3
D: -
size: -
J: TRBJ1-1

DNA: TGTGCCAGCAGTGAACTCAGACAGGACTCCTTTCAGCCCCAGCATTTT
CDR3: CASSELRQDSFQPQHF
V: TRBV6-1
D: -
size: few
J: TRBJ1-5

DNA: TGTGCCAGCAGCCGTCTGAATACTAATCAGCCCCAGCATTTT
CDR3: CASSRLNTNQPQHF
V: TRBV7-2
D: -
size: many
J: TRBJ1-5

DNA: TGTGCCAGTAGTACCCATACAGGCCGCAACACTGAAGCTTTCTTT
CDR3: CASSTHTGRNTEAFF
V: TRBV19
D: -
size: -
J: TRBJ1-1

DNA: TGTGCCAGCAGCCCCAGTTCGGGCACAGATACGCAGTATTTT
CDR3: CASSPSSGTDTQYF
V: TRBV7-9
D: -
size: many
J: TRBJ2-3

DNA: TGTGCCAGCACCGGGACAGGGGGTATGGGCAATCAGCATTTT
CDR3: CASTGTGGMGNQHF
V: TRBV19
D: TRBD1
size: -
J: TRBJ1-5

DNA: TGTGCCAGCAGCCGCGGGAGGGACAGGGGGGGGACCCAGTACTTC
CDR3: CASSRGRDRGGTQYF
V: TRBV7-2
D: TRBD1
size: -
J: TRBJ2-5

DNA: TGTGCCAGCAGGCCCCGGAAATACAATGAGCGGTTCTTC
CDR3: CASRPRKYNERFF
V: TRBV27
D: -
size: -
J: TRBJ2-1

DNA: TGCGCCGGCAGTCCACCCTCCGGCGGGGAGCTGTTTTTT
CDR3: CAGSPPSGGELFF
V: TRBV7-6
D: -
size: -
J: TRBJ2-2

DNA: TGTGCCAGTAGTATTTCGGCAGGTCAAGAGACCCAGTACTTC
CDR3: CASSISAGQETQYF
V: TRBV19
D: -
size: many
J: TRBJ2-5

DNA: TGCAGCGTTGACTCGGGGGCCGGCTACAATGAGCAGTTCTTC
CDR3: CSVDSGAGYNEQFF
V: TRBV29-1
D: -
size: many
J: TRBJ2-1

DNA: TGTGCCAGCAAGGGGGAACTTGGCGAGCAGTACTTC
CDR3: CASKGELGEQYF
V: TRBV2
D: -
size: once
J: TRBJ2-7

DNA: TGCAGTGCTACTAGAGGACAGGGGTTGGACACCGGGGAGCTGTTTTTT
CDR3: CSATRGQGLDTGELFF
V: TRBV20-1
D: TRBD1
size: many
J: TRBJ2-2

DNA: TGTGCCACCAGGGGCCCGTCTAACTATGGCTACACCTTC
CDR3: CATRGPSNYGYTF
V: TRBV24-1
D: -
size: many
J: TRBJ1-2

DNA: TGCGCCAGCAGCTTCTTGGGAGAGAGGACAGATACGCAGTATTTT
CDR3: CASSFLGERTDTQYF
V: TRBV5-1
D: -
size: many
J: TRBJ2-3

DNA: TGCGGGAGCAGTCCTAGCGGAGCGAGCACAGATACGCAGTATTTT
CDR3: CGSSPSGASTDTQYF
V: TRBV10-2
D: TRBD2
size: -
J: TRBJ2-3

DNA: TGTGCCAGCAGCTCACCCCGGGACAAAGCTTCCTACAATGAGCAGTTCTTC
CDR3: CASSSPRDKASYNEQFF
V: TRBV7-9
D: -
size: -
J: TRBJ2-1

DNA: TGTGCCAGCTCACGAGAAACAGGATTGAACATTCAGTACTTC
CDR3: CASSRETGLNIQYF
V: TRBV7-2
D: -
size: -
J: TRBJ2-4

DNA: TGCGCCAGCAGCTTGGCAGGGCGGGACTGGAATGAGCAGTTCTTC
CDR3: CASSLAGRDWNEQFF
V: TRBV5-1
D: -
size: many
J: TRBJ2-1

DNA: TGTGCCAGCAGCCAAGCAGGGGCATGGGATGAGCAGTTCTTC
CDR3: CASSQAGAWDEQFF
V: TRBV3-1
D: -
size: -
J: TRBJ2-1

DNA: TGTGCCAGCAGTGAAGAAAGACAGCCCCAGCATTTT
CDR3: CASSEERQPQHF
V: TRBV6-1
D: -
size: -
J: TRBJ1-5

DNA: TGCGCCAGCAGTGACTCTAGCGGGGTTGCAGATACGCAGTATTTT
CDR3: CASSDSSGVADTQYF
V: TRBV10-2
D: TRBD2
size: many
J: TRBJ2-3

DNA: TGTGCCAGCAGCCTTTGGTCTGAGCAGTTCTTC
CDR3: CASSLWSEQFF
V: TRBV11-2
D: -
size: many
J: TRBJ2-1

DNA: TGCAGTGCTACGGACAGGGGTAATCAGCCCCAGCATTTT
CDR3: CSATDRGNQPQHF
V: TRBV20-1
D: TRBD1
size: -
J: TRBJ1-5